This T cell receptor beta chain is drawn from a study of blood T cell repertoires in COVID-19. Study information: Sites across the United States, Italy and Spain contributed samples from acute and convalescent COVID-19. T cells, B-cell-depleted T cells, or PBMCs provided the cDNA or gDNA that served as material.

CDR3 length equals 15 residues. Germline V gene data show CDR1 as MGHRA and CDR2 as YSYEKL. Trimming left V 0 bases short and J 8 bases short, with 14 bases between. Original methodology: Nucleated cell counts were estimated from reference gene primer amplification. The method was immunoSEQ multiplex PCR; TCRdb's version includes in-frame clones alone and lacks a portion of them. V, J and clone size reflect that table, while D and trimming were determined from the DNA. The profile covers under 250,000 clones, with about three quarters appearing a single time and 5.5% to 8.5% taken by the ten largest.

The sequenced material came from peripheral blood. The TCR was taken from a woman in her sixties or seventies with acute or convalescent COVID-19. V gene TRBV4-1 combines with J gene TRBJ1-5; TRBD1 might be the D (5 bases). CDR3 DNA: TGCGCCAGCAGCCAAGAGTGGGCAGGGAGGGAGCCCCAGCATTTT. Protein product: CASSQEWAGREPQHF.